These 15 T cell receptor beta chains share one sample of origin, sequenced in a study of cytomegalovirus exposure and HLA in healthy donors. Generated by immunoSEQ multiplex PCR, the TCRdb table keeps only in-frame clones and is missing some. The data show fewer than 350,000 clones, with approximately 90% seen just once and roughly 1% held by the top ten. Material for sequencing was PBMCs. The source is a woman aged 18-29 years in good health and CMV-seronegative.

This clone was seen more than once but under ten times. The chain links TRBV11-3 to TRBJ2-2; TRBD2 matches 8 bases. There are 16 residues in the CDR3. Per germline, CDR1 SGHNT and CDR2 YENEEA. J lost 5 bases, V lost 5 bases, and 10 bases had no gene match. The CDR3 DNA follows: TGTGCCAGCAGCCAGAATAGCGGGATTGTGACCGGGGAGCTGTTTTTT. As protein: CASSQNSGIVTGELFF.

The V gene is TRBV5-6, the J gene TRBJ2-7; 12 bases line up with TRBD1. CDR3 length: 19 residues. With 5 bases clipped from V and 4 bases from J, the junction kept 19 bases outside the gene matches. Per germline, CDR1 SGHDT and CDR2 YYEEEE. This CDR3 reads CASSNRGTGGPEPDYEQYF. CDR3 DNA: TGTGCCAGCAGTAACCGCGGGACAGGGGGCCCCGAACCAGATTACGAGCAGTACTTC.

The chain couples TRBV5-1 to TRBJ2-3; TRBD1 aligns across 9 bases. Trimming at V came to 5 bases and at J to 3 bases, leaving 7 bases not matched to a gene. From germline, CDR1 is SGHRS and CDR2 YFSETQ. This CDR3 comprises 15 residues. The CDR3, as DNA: TGCGCCAGCAGTTCTGGGACAGGGTATACAGATACGCAGTATTTT. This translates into CASSSGTGYTDTQYF.

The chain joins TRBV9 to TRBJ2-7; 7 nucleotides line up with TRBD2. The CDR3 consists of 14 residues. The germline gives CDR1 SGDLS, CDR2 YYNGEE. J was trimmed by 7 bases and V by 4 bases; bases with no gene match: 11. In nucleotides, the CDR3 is TGTGCCAGCAGCACTTCCGGGAGGACGGGAGAGCAGTACTTC. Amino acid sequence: CASSTSGRTGEQYF.

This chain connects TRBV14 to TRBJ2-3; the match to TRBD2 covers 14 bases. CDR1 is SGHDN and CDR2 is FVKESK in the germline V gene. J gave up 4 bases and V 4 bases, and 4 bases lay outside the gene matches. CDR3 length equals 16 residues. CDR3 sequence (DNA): TGTGCCAGCAGCCGGACTAGCGGGAGGAGTGCAGATACGCAGTATTTT. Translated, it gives CASSRTSGRSADTQYF.

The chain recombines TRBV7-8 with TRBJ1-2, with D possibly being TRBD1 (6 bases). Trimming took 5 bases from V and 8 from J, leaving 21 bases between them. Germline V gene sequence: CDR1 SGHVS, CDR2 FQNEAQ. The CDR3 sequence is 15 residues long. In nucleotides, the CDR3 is TGTGCCAGCAGCGCCCAACAGGGTGGGGGTGAAGGCTACACCTTC. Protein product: CASSAQQGGGEGYTF.

CDR3 loop: CASSPLAETYNEQFF. The CDR3 region has the DNA TGTGCCAGCAGCCCGCTAGCGGAAACCTACAATGAGCAGTTCTTC. V gene TRBV14 combines with J gene TRBJ2-1; TRBD2 matches at 7 bases. V lost 4 bases to trimming and J lost 2 bases; unmatched junction nucleotides: 5. CDR3 length: 15 residues. In germline, CDR1 is SGHDN, CDR2 FVKESK.

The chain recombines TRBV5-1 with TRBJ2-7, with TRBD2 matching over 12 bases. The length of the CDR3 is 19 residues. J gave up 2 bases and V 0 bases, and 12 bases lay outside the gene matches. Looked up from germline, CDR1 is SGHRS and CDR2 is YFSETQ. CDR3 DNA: TGCGCCAGCAGCTTGGGGCCAGGAAGCACTAGCGGGAGGACCTACGAGCAGTACTTC. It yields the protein CASSLGPGSTSGRTYEQYF.

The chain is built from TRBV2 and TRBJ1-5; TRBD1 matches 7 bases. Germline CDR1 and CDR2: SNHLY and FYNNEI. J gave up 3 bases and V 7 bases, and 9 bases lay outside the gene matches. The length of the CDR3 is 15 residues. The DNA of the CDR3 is TGTGCCAGCAAAAAGGAGACAGGGTCCAATCAGCCCCAGCATTTT. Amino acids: CASKKETGSNQPQHF.

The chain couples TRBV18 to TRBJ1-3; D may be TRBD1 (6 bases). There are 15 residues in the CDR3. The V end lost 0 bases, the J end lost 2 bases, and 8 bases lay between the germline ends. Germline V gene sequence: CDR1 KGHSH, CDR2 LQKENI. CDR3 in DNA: TGTGCCAGCTCACCACCGGCAGGGGCTGGAAACACCATATATTTT. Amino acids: CASSPPAGAGNTIYF.

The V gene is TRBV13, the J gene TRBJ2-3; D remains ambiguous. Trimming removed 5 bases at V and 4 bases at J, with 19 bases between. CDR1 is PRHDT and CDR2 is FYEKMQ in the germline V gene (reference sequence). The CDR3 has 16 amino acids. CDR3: CASSAYPTRLADTQYF. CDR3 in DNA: TGTGCCAGCAGCGCGTACCCGACAAGGTTGGCAGATACGCAGTATTTT.

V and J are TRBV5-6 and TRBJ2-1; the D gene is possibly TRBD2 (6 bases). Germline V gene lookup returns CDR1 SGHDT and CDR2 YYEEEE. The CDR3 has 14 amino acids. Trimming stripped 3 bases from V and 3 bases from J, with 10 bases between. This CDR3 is CASSYWGVYNEQFF. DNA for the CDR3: TGTGCCAGCAGCTACTGGGGGGTCTACAATGAGCAGTTCTTC.

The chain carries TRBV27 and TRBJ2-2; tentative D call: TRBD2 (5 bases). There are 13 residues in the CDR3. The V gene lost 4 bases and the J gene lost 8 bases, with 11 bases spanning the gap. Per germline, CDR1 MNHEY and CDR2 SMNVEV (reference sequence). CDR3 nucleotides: TGTGCCAGCAGTTCCCGGGGTCGAGGGGAGCTGTTTTTT. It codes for CASSSRGRGELFF.

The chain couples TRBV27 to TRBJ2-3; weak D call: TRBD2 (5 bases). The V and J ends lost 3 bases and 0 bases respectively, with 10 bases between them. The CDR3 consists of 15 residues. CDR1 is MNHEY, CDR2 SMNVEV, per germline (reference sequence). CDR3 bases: TGTGCCAGCAGTTTTAGGAGAGGGAGCACAGATACGCAGTATTTT. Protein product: CASSFRRGSTDTQYF.

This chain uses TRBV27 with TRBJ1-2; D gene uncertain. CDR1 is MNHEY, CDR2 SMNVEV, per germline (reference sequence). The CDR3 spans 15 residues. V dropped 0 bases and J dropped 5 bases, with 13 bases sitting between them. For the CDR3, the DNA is TGTGCCAGCAGTTTATCGTTGGGTGGAGGGTATGGCTACACCTTC. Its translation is CASSLSLGGGYGYTF.